This entry describes one T cell receptor (beta chain). Relative to the germline gene, one junction end is altered; a read error may explain this. Assay used: immunoSEQ multiplex PCR; TCRdb lists only in-frame clones, some missing. This table has about 470,000 clones, 70% to 80% appearing once. This sample is part of a study of shared clonotypes between healthy human individuals. For the study at large: Donor composition was a couple of women and a few men, aged 18 to 49.

Donation came from healthy HIV-negative adults that had no recent acute infections or vaccinations. CDR3 length: 16 amino acids. Germline-derived CDR1 and CDR2 are MDHEN and SYDVKM. The clonotype comes from a middle-aged woman in good health. Some clones in this sample may be carry-over from other donors' samples. V usage is TRBV28 and J usage is TRBJ1-2; 7 nucleotides agree with TRBD1. Input material: PBMCs. CDR3 sequence reads: CASRLSLQGFGYGHTF. The CDR3, as DNA: TGTGCCAGCAGACTGAGTTTACAGGGGTTCGGCTATGGCCACACCTTC.